This T cell receptor (beta chain) appears in the sequencing data of a study of response to subunit inactivated influenza vaccine. Study findings and constraints: Authors suggested each seasonal flu vaccination may recruit only limited numbers of new T cells.

As regards this clonotype: Its antigen is unknown.

MiXCR, applied by TCRdb to the RT-PCR reads, yields one record per CDR3 protein. The table shows about 700,000 distinct CDR3 sequences, with about 15% occurring only once. The TCR originated in a man aged 45 to 65 who received an inactivated influenza vaccine. Specimen: PBMCs from blood, collected approximately 15 days before vaccination.

The CDR3 loop reads CASSLWNRAGTEAFF. CDR3 bases: TGTGCCAGCAGCTTGTGGAACAGGGCGGGCACTGAAGCTTTCTTT. This sequence joins TRBV5-6 and TRBJ1-1, with D perhaps matching TRBD1 (6 bases). From germline, CDR1 is SGHDT and CDR2 YYEEEE. The CDR3 runs to 15 residues. Trimming removed 1 base at V and 4 bases at J, with 14 bases between.